These 3 T cell receptor beta chains share one sample of origin, sequenced in a study of Graves' ophthalmopathy and Graves' hyperthyroidism. Amplification of TCR beta CDR3 regions used RNA transcripts. HTBI-primed RT-PCR formed the first round, and a multiplex PCR formed the second. TCRdb reprocessed the multiplex PCR reads with MiXCR, giving one entry per CDR3 protein. The sample has around 660,000 distinct CDR3 sequences, over 40% seen once; the top ten hold around 3%. Sequencing was done on a sample of peripheral blood. The receptor source for this set is an adult man with Graves' ophthalmopathy.

The J gene is TRBJ1-4, the V gene TRBV19; D is possibly TRBD1 (6 bases). Per germline, CDR1 LNHDA and CDR2 SQIVND (reference sequence). The CDR3 runs 13 residues. The V gene lost 6 bases and the J gene lost 5 bases, with 10 bases spanning the gap. The CDR3: CASRQDSNEKLFF. CDR3 DNA sequence: TGTGCCAGTAGGCAGGACAGCAATGAAAAACTGTTTTTT.

About this clonotype itself: At one of its ends the junction is not consistent with the germline gene, which may arise from a read error. The V gene is TRBV5-5, the J gene TRBJ1-1; D remains unclear. The V gene's germline CDR1 is SGHKS and CDR2 YYEKEE (reference sequence). The CDR3 totals 15 residues. CDR3 nucleotide sequence: TGCGCCAGCAGCTTGGCCGGCGAGGTGAACACTGAAGCTTTCTTT. Protein product: CASSLAGEVNTEAFF.

This clonotype was detected ten times or more. The chain is built from TRBV7-9 and TRBJ2-7; D may match TRBD1 or TRBD2 (6 bases each). Trimming cost V 4 bases and J 2 bases, with 18 bases left between them. The CDR3 spans 16 residues. Germline CDR1 reads SEHNR; CDR2 reads FQNEAQ (reference sequence). This chain's CDR3 is CASSSYRGPSPYEQYF. The CDR3 nucleotides are TGTGCCAGCAGCTCCTATCGGGGGCCGTCGCCCTACGAGCAGTACTTC.